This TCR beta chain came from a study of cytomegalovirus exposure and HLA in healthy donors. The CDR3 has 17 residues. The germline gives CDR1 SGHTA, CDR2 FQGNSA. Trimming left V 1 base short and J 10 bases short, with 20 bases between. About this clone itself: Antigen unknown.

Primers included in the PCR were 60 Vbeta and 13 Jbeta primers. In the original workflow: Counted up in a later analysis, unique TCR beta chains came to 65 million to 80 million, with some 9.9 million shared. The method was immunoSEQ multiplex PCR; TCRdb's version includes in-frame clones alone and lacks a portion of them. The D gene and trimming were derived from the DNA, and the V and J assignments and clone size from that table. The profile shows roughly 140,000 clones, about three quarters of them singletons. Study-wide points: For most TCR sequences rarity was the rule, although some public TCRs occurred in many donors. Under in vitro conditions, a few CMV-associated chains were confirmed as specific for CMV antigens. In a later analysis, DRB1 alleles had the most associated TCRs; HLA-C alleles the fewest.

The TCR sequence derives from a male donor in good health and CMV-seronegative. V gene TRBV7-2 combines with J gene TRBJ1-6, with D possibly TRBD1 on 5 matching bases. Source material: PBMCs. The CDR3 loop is CASSLVRGEPSRSPLHF. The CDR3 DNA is TGTGCCAGCAGCTTAGTTCGGGGGGAGCCCTCTAGGTCACCCCTCCACTTT. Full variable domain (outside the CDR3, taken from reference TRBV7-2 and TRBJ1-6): GAGVSQSPSNKVTEKGKDVELRCDPISGHTALYWYRQSLGQGLEFLIYFQGNSAPDKSGLPSDRFSAERTGGSVSTLTIQRTQQEDSAVYLCASSLVRGEPSRSPLHFGNGTRLTVT.